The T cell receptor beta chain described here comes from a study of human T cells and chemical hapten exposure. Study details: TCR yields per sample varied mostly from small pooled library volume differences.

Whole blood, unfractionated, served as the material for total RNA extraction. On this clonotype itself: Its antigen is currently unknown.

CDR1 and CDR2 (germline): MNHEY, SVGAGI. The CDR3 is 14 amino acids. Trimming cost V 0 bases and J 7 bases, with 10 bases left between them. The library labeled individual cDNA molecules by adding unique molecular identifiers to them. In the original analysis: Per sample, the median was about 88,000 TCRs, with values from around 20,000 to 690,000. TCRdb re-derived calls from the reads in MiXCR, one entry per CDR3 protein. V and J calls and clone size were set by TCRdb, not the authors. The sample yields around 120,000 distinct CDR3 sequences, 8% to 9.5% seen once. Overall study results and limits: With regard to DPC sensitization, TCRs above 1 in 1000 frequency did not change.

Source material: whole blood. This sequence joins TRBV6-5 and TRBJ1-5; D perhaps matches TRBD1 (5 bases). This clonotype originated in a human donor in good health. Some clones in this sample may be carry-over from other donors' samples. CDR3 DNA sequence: TGTGCCAGCAGTTACTCGCGGGGGAGCCAGCCCCAGCATTTT. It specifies CASSYSRGSQPQHF.